The 13 T cell receptor beta chains listed next were all sequenced from one sample in a study of blood T cell repertoires in COVID-19. Assay: immunoSEQ multiplex PCR; the TCRdb copy retains only in-frame clones and omits some. The repertoire holds roughly 500,000 clones, with around 85% as singletons. The specimen was PBMCs or T cells enriched from blood (not recorded which). The receptors here all came from a woman between 55 and 75 years old who had recovered from COVID-19.

This chain links TRBV6-1 with TRBJ1-2; the D is unclear. CDR3 size: 16 residues. V lost 4 bases, J lost 5 bases, and 20 bases lay in between. Germline V gives CDR1 MNHNS, CDR2 SASEGT. DNA for the CDR3: TGTGCCAGCAGTGCCGGACTTCCCACCATAGGGTATGGCTACACCTTC. Its protein product is CASSAGLPTIGYGYTF.

V usage is TRBV7-8 and J usage is TRBJ2-1, with TRBD2 identical over 9 bases. V trimming: 5 bases; J trimming: 4 bases; junction bases outside the gene matches: 6. This CDR3 comprises 15 residues. CDR1 and CDR2 from the germline V gene are SGHVS and FQNEAQ. DNA for the CDR3: TGTGCCAGCAGCGGGCTAGCGGGGCCTTACAATGAGCAGTTCTTC. It encodes CASSGLAGPYNEQFF.

The V call is TRBV5-4, the J call TRBJ2-3, with 12 nucleotides matching TRBD2. The CDR3 has 16 amino acids. The junction had 7 bases not matched to a gene; V was cut back by 4 bases and J by 4 bases. The germline V gene has CDR1 SGHNT and CDR2 YYREEE (reference sequence). The DNA for the CDR3 is TGTGCCAGCAGCGTACCTAGCGGGGGGGCGTCAGATACGCAGTATTTT. This sequence encodes CASSVPSGGASDTQYF.

The rearrangement links TRBV6-5 to TRBJ1-1; D ambiguous. CDR1 MNHEY and CDR2 SVGAGI come from the germline V gene. The CDR3 is 12 residues long. The V end was cut by 8 bases, the J end by 11 bases, with 18 bases between. The CDR3 region is CASGGRTSHAFF. CDR3 sequence (DNA): TGTGCCAGCGGAGGGAGGACGAGCCATGCTTTCTTT.

A single count supports this clone. The V gene is TRBV5-5, the J gene TRBJ2-7; TRBD1 matches 7 bases. Losses at the gene ends were 0 bases for V and 3 bases for J; bases not matched to a gene: 0. Germline V gene lookup returns CDR1 SGHKS and CDR2 YYEKEE (reference sequence). CDR3 length: 13 amino acids. CDR3 residues: CASSLDRGYEQYF. The CDR3 bases are TGTGCCAGCAGCTTGGACAGGGGCTACGAGCAGTACTTC.

The V and J genes are TRBV2 and TRBJ2-1; D remains ambiguous. V dropped 6 bases and J dropped 4 bases, with 10 bases sitting between them. This CDR3 contains 13 residues. Germline CDR1 is SNHLY and CDR2 is FYNNEI. The CDR3, as DNA: TGTGCCAGCAGGGCCGGGTTATACAATGAGCAGTTCTTC. Its protein product is CASRAGLYNEQFF.

With respect to this clone: The sample contains more than one DNA sequence encoding this CDR3. This sequence joins TRBV5-1 and TRBJ1-4; 9 bases fit TRBD1. The germline gives CDR1 SGHRS, CDR2 YFSETQ. V was pared by 2 bases and J by 8 bases, with 4 bases of the junction left unmatched. This CDR3 is 14 amino acids long. The CDR3 sequence: CASSFGQGNEKLFF. The CDR3 DNA follows: TGCGCCAGCAGCTTCGGACAGGGGAACGAAAAACTGTTTTTT.

The chain employs TRBV6-5 and TRBJ1-2; D is unclear. Germline assignment: CDR1 MNHEY and CDR2 SVGAGI. The CDR3 is made up of 13 amino acids. Deletions cut 6 bases from V and 4 bases from J, with 12 bases between. CDR3 DNA sequence: TGTGCCAGCAGCAAACGGGAGGGCTATGGCTACACCTTC. It is translated as CASSKREGYGYTF.

The chain joins TRBV24-1 to TRBJ1-2; D remains unclear. This CDR3 is 13 amino acids long. The V gene lost 1 base and the J gene lost 8 bases, with 10 bases spanning the gap. Germline CDR1 and CDR2: KGHDR and SFDVKD. The DNA of the CDR3 is TGTGCCACCAGTGATTTCTCCGCGGCAGGCTACACCTTC. It codes for CATSDFSAAGYTF.

The chain is built from TRBV19 and TRBJ2-2; tentatively, D is TRBD1 (6 bases). Germline loops: CDR1 LNHDA, CDR2 SQIVND (reference sequence). The CDR3 is 15 residues long. Trimming shortened V by 5 bases and J by 4 bases, and 14 bases separated the two germline ends. The CDR3 reads CASSLSLGGTGELFF. The CDR3 DNA is TGTGCCAGTAGTCTCTCCCTAGGGGGCACCGGGGAGCTGTTTTTT.

This clone was detected only a few times. The rearrangement uses TRBV28 and TRBJ1-1; D unclear. The CDR3 length is 12 residues. V was pared by 6 bases and J by 6 bases, with 11 bases between. Germline V gives CDR1 MDHEN, CDR2 SYDVKM. The CDR3 DNA reads as TGTGCCAGCAGCAGAGGGATGCCTGAAGCTTTCTTT. Protein: CASSRGMPEAFF.

CDR3 residues: CASSESSGTGGDQPQHF. The CDR3 nucleotides are TGCGCCAGCAGTGAGTCCTCCGGGACAGGGGGCGATCAGCCCCAGCATTTT. This sequence joins TRBV10-1 and TRBJ1-5, with 12 bases identical to TRBD1. The CDR3 is 17 residues long. V was clipped by 0 bases and J by 5 bases; unmatched bases: 5. Germline values: CDR1 WNHNN, CDR2 SYGVQD (reference sequence).

This chain uses TRBV29-1 with TRBJ1-2, with D possibly being TRBD1 (5 bases). CDR1 is SQVTM and CDR2 is ANQGSEA in the germline V gene. V was shortened by 4 bases and J by 8 bases, with 14 bases between the two germline ends. This CDR3 is 12 amino acids long. Here the CDR3 DNA reads TGCAGCGTTGCTCAAGGGGAAGCGGGCTACACCTTC. It yields the protein CSVAQGEAGYTF.